The T cell receptor beta chain under discussion was sequenced for a study of brain T cells in children with intractable seizures. The CDR3 covers 15 residues. Looked up from germline, CDR1 is SGHNT and CDR2 is YYREEE (reference sequence). The germline V and J ends were trimmed by 4 bases and 2 bases, with 12 bases remaining between them. Study-wide points: Pre-surgery blood may have been undersampled, hiding some clones.

The sequenced cases were selected for having the highest brain T cell transcript signatures. Points on this clone: The antigen remains unidentified.

Sequencing was performed with immunoSEQ multiplex PCR; in TCRdb, only in-frame clones are kept and a portion is missing. The sample consists of 110,000 or so clones, roughly 94% of them appearing once. This specimen was peripheral blood, taken at surgery. This sequence originates from a boy under three years old with hemimegalencephaly and intractable seizures. The V gene is TRBV5-4, the J gene TRBJ2-2; either TRBD1 or TRBD2 may supply D (5 bases each). Here the CDR3 reads CASSPGTPNTGELFF. The CDR3 coding sequence is TGTGCCAGCAGCCCCGGGACCCCCAACACCGGGGAGCTGTTTTTT.